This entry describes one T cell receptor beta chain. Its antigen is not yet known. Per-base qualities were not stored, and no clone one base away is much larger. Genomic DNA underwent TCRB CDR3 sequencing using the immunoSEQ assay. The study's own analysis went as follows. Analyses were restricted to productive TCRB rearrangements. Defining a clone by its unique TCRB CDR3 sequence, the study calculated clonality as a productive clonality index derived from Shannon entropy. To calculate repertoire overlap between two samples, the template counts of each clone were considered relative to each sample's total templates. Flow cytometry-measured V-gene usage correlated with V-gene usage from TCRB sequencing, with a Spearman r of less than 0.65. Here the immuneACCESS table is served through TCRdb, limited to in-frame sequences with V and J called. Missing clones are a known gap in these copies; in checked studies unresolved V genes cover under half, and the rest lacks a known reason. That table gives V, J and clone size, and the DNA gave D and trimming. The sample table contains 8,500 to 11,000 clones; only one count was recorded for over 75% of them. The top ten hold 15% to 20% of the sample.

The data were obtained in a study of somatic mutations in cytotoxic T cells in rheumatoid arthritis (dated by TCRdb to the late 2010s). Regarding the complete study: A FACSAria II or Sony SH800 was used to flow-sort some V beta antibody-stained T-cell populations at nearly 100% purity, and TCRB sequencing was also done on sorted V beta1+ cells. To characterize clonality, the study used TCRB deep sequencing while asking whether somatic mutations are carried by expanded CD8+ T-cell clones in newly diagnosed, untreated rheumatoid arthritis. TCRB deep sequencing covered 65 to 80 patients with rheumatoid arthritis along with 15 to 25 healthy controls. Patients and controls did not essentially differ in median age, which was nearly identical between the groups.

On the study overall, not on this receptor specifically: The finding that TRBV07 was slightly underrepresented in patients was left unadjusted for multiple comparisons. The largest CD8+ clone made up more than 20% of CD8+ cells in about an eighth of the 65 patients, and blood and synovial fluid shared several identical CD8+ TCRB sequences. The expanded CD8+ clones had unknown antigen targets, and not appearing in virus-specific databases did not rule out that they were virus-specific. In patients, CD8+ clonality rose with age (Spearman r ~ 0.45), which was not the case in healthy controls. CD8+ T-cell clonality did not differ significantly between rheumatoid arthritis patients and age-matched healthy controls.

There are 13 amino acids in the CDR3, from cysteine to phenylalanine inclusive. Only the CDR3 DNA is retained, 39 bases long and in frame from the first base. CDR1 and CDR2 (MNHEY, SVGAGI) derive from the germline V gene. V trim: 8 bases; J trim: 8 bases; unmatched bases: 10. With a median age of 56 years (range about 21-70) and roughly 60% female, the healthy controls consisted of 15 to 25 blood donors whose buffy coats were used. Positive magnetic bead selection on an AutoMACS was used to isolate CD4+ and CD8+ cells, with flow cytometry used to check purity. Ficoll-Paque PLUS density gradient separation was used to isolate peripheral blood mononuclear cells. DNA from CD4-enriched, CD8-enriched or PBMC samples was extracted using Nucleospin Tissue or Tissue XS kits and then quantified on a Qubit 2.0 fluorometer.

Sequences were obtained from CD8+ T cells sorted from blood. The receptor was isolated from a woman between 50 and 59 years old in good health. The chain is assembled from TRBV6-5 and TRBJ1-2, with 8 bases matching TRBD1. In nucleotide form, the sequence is TGTGCCAGCGGAGAAGTACAGGGGGGGGGCTACACCTTC. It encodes CASGEVQGGGYTF.